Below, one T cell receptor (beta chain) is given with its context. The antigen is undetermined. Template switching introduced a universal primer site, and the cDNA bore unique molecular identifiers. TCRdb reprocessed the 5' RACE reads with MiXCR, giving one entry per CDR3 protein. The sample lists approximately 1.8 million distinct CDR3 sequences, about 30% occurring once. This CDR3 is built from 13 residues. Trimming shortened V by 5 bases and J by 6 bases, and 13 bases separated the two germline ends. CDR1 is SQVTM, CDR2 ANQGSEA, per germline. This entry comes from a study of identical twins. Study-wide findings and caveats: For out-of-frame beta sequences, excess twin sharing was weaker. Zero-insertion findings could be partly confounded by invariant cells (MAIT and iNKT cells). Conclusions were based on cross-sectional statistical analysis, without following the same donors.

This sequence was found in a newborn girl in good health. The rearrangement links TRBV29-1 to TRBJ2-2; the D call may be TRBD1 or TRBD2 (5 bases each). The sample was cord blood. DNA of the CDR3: TGCAGCGTTACCCGGGACCGAGCCGGGGAGCTGTTTTTT. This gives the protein CSVTRDRAGELFF.